Listed below are T cell receptor beta chains from one sample, sequenced in a study of blood T cell repertoires in COVID-19. The table came from immunoSEQ multiplex PCR; TCRdb's copy has only in-frame clones and leaves some out. Of 150,000 to 200,000 clones listed, around nine tenths are singletons. Sequencing was done on a sample of peripheral blood. These receptors were obtained from a man in his late teens or twenties with active or convalescent COVID-19. Both conserved end residues are part of each CDR3. Fields, in order: CDR3 length, V gene, CDR3 protein.

14 | TRBV7-3 | CASSPTPGNTEAFF
17 | TRBV12-2 | CASRPPPYGGRREKLFF
15 | TRBV4-2 | CASSQDLPSSYEQYF
18 | TRBV4-2 | CASSQDPPGAGPYNEQFF
13 | TRBV4-1 | CASSQEAGYGYTF
13 | TRBV19 | CASSIQGKQPQHF
11 | TRBV29-1 | CGGQDNNEQFF
14 | TRBV27 | CASSFNGENTEAFF
15 | TRBV3-1/TRBV3-2 | CASSVRSGYQETQYF
15 | TRBV4-2 | CASSPLAGVIYEQYF
14 | TRBV29-1 | CSGKGLAGFFEQFF
11 | TRBV9 | CASSVRNEQFF
16 | TRBV3-1/TRBV3-2 | CASSHSLAGFTGELFF
14 | TRBV11-2 | CASSSDRAAETQYF
16 | TRBV14 | CASSQGPWGADEKLFF
17 | TRBV11-2 | CASSLYLAAPSTDTQYF
15 | TRBV2 | CASSDRTSGYNEQFF
15 | TRBV19 | CASRRQGNLNEKLFF
15 | TRBV7-2 | CASSLRESHTGELFF